This entry lists 24 T cell receptor beta chains sequenced from one sample in a study of identical twins. TCRdb independently ran MiXCR on the 5' RACE reads; one entry per CDR3 protein. This table holds 570,000 or so distinct CDR3 sequences, around a tenth found once. These data were also reused for a study on yellow fever vaccine responses in identical twins.

The specimen was PBMCs. Source of these receptors: a woman between 18 and 30 years old in good health.

This clonotype was seen repeatedly, ten times or more. The V and J genes are TRBV6-2 or TRBV6-3 and TRBJ2-7; 8 bases fit TRBD1. The CDR3 consists of 13 residues. Germline CDR1 and CDR2: MNHEY and SVGEGT. The J segment lost 3 bases and the V segment lost 7 bases, leaving 5 bases of the junction unmatched. CDR3 loop: CASTRDRGYEQYF. CDR3 DNA sequence: TGTGCCAGCACCCGAGACAGGGGCTACGAGCAGTACTTC.

This clonotype was seen a few times. The rearrangement joins TRBV19 to TRBJ2-3, with D possibly being TRBD1 (6 bases). V lost 10 bases and J lost 1, with 15 bases in between. The CDR3 has 14 amino acids. The V gene's germline CDR1 is LNHDA and CDR2 SQIVND (reference sequence). The CDR3 protein is CATVGALGTDTQYF. Written as DNA, the CDR3 is TGTGCCACTGTGGGGGCCCTAGGCACAGATACGCAGTATTTT.

This clonotype has just a few counts. The chain links TRBV7-9 to TRBJ1-4; D is unresolved. The CDR3 spans 15 residues. V was clipped by 1 base and J by 0 bases, with 6 bases between them. The germline gives CDR1 SEHNR, CDR2 FQNEAQ (reference sequence). CDR3: CASSLGYPTNEKLFF. The CDR3 DNA reads TGTGCCAGCAGCTTAGGGTATCCAACTAATGAAAAACTGTTTTTT.

This clonotype was counted a few times. The V and J genes are TRBV27 and TRBJ2-7; 7 bases fit TRBD1. The CDR3 is made up of 13 amino acids. Germline CDR1 MNHEY, CDR2 SMNVEV (reference sequence). V shed 6 bases, J shed 3 bases, and the junction held 5 bases outside the gene matches. The CDR3 nucleotides are TGTGCCAGCAGGCGCGGACAGGTCTACGAGCAGTACTTC. Translation: CASRRGQVYEQYF.

V is TRBV20-1 and J is TRBJ2-7; perhaps TRBD2 as D (6 bases). There are 13 residues in the CDR3. With 4 bases removed from V and 3 bases from J, the gap between germline ends came to 13 bases. CDR1 is DFQATT and CDR2 is SNEGSKA in the germline V gene (reference sequence). The chain's CDR3 is CSAIPSVLYEQYF. The CDR3 bases are TGCAGTGCTATACCTAGCGTACTCTACGAGCAGTACTTC.

This clonotype was counted ten times or more. V and J are TRBV12-3 or TRBV12-4 and TRBJ1-5; no definite D call. The CDR3 sequence is 16 residues long. V was clipped by 4 bases and J by 2 bases, with 15 bases between them. CDR3 sequence: CASSSYFGQGNQPQHF. CDR3 DNA sequence: TGTGCCAGCAGTTCCTACTTTGGGCAGGGCAATCAGCCCCAGCATTTT.

There are a few counts of this clonotype. Here the CDR3 DNA reads TGCAGTGCTCCCCAACGGCCCCGACTAGCGGGAGTTCATGAGCAGTTCTTC. The encoded protein is CSAPQRPRLAGVHEQFF. The rearrangement links TRBV20-1 to TRBJ2-1; TRBD2 matches at 12 bases. CDR3 length: 17 amino acids. V lost 5 bases to trimming and J lost 8 bases; unmatched junction nucleotides: 16. CDR1 is DFQATT and CDR2 is SNEGSKA in the germline V gene (reference sequence).

This clonotype showed up many times. The DNA for the CDR3 is TGTGCCAGCAGCAGTAATGAAAAACTGTTTTTT. Protein sequence: CASSSNEKLFF. V and J are TRBV3-1 and TRBJ1-4; unclear D gene. The germline CDR1 and CDR2 sequences are LGHDT and YNNKEL (reference sequence). V was clipped by 5 bases and J by 4 bases, with 2 bases between them. The CDR3 runs 11 residues.

This clonotype was observed once. Its ends do not fully match the called genes, so a read error is possible. This chain uses TRBV30 with TRBJ2-1, with D tentatively TRBD1 or TRBD2 (5 bases each). The CDR3 has 16 residues. CDR1 and CDR2 (germline): GTSNPN, SVGIG (reference sequence). The CDR3 DNA reads as TGTGCCTGGAGTGTACTGGTCGGCGGGCCCGGACGGGGCCACGTCTTC. It specifies CAWSVLVGGPGRGHVF.

This clonotype was recorded at least ten times. The V gene is TRBV15, the J gene TRBJ2-6; D is unresolved. The V gene lost 4 bases and the J gene lost 0 bases, with 7 bases spanning the gap. The CDR3 has 15 residues. CDR1 LNHNV and CDR2 YYDKDF come from the germline V gene (reference sequence). In nucleotides, the CDR3 is TGTGCCACCAGCACAGAGGCCTCTGGGGCCAACGTCCTGACTTTC. This gives the protein CATSTEASGANVLTF. Full variable domain (missing parts from reference TRBV15 and TRBJ2-6): DAMVIQNPRYQVTQFGKPVTLSCSQTLNHNVMYWYQQKSSQAPKLLFHYYDKDFNNEADTPDNFQSRRPNTSFCFLDIRSPGLGDTAMYLCATSTEASGANVLTFGAGSRLTVL.

Ten or more counts support this clonotype. The chain couples TRBV12-3 or TRBV12-4 to TRBJ1-1; D call uncertain. V lost 2 bases and J lost 5, with 9 bases in between. CDR3 length equals 13 residues. CDR3 region: CASSLKEATEAFF. The CDR3 DNA reads TGTGCCAGCAGTTTAAAGGAGGCAACTGAAGCTTTCTTT.

This clonotype was counted many times. The chain joins TRBV4-3 to TRBJ1-4, with TRBD1 matching 7 bases. Unmatched junction bases numbered 4, after V lost 3 bases and J lost 3 bases. Germline V gene lookup returns CDR1 LGHNA and CDR2 YSLEER. This CDR3 spans 15 amino acids. CDR3 loop: CASSHGTASNEKLFF. The CDR3 DNA is TGCGCCAGCAGCCACGGGACAGCCTCTAATGAAAAACTGTTTTTT.

There are many counts of this clonotype. The genes are TRBV12-3 or TRBV12-4 and TRBJ2-7; D is perhaps TRBD1 or TRBD2 (5 bases each). Trimming removed 2 bases at V and 0 bases at J, with 17 bases between. This CDR3 has 17 amino acids. The CDR3: CASSLLGTSRSSYEQYF. The CDR3 nucleotides read TGTGCCAGCAGTTTATTAGGGACGTCCAGGAGCTCCTACGAGCAGTACTTC.

This clonotype came up a few times. The chain carries TRBV6-5 and TRBJ2-7; D is unclear. Germline V lookup: CDR1 MNHEY, CDR2 SVGAGI. There are 14 residues in the CDR3. The V and J ends lost 0 bases and 3 bases respectively, with 9 bases between them. The CDR3 here is CASSYSSADYEQYF. DNA for the CDR3: TGTGCCAGCAGTTACTCGAGTGCCGACTACGAGCAGTACTTC.

This clonotype showed up many times. The chain is built from TRBV6-2 or TRBV6-3 and TRBJ2-1, with 7 bases matching TRBD1. The CDR3 totals 12 residues. Trimming removed 8 bases from V and 4 bases from J; junction bases left unmatched: 2. The germline V gene has CDR1 MNHEY and CDR2 SVGEGT. CDR3: CASGQVYNEQFF. CDR3 coding DNA: TGTGCCAGCGGACAGGTATACAATGAGCAGTTCTTC.

V usage is TRBV3-1 and J usage is TRBJ2-5; D gene uncertain. Germline V lookup: CDR1 LGHDT, CDR2 YNNKEL (reference sequence). There are 15 residues in the CDR3. The germline V and J ends were trimmed by 1 base and 1 base, with 10 bases remaining between them. CDR3 loop: CASSQGPSSQETQYF. Written as DNA, the CDR3 is TGTGCCAGCAGCCAAGGTCCTAGTTCCCAAGAGACCCAGTACTTC.

The chain combines TRBV2 with TRBJ2-2; tentatively, D is TRBD2 (5 bases). The CDR3 contains 16 residues. Trimming left V 4 bases short and J 6 bases short, with 18 bases between. Germline values: CDR1 SNHLY, CDR2 FYNNEI. The CDR3 here is CASSGLVERGPGELFF. The CDR3 DNA follows: TGTGCCAGCAGTGGTCTTGTCGAACGAGGGCCCGGGGAGCTGTTTTTT.

This clonotype was counted between two and nine times. The chain employs TRBV4-1 and TRBJ2-7, with D uncertain. This CDR3 spans 14 amino acids. Trimming removed 0 bases at V and 4 bases at J, with 10 bases between. Germline CDR1 and CDR2: MGHRA and YSYEKL. The CDR3 spells CASSQDGPRYEQYF. The CDR3 nucleotides read TGCGCCAGCAGCCAAGATGGGCCCAGGTACGAGCAGTACTTC.

The chain combines TRBV11-3 with TRBJ2-1; 9 bases are shared with TRBD1. Germline V gene data show CDR1 as SGHNT and CDR2 as YENEEA. V dropped 3 bases and J dropped 6; count of bases not matched to a gene: 9. This CDR3 has 16 amino acids. This CDR3 is CASSFSGTGTLNEQFF. The DNA for the CDR3 is TGTGCCAGCAGCTTCTCCGGGACAGGGACCCTCAATGAGCAGTTCTTC.

The V gene is TRBV4-1, the J gene TRBJ2-1; tentatively, D is TRBD1 (7 bases). The CDR3 is made up of 15 amino acids. Germline-derived CDR1 and CDR2 are MGHRA and YSYEKL. Deletions cut 4 bases from V and 3 bases from J, with 13 bases between. The CDR3 loop is CASSLRDSNYNEQFF. The CDR3 DNA reads TGCGCCAGCAGCCTGCGGGACAGCAACTACAATGAGCAGTTCTTC.

Ten or more counts support this clonotype. The chain is built from TRBV7-3 and TRBJ2-5; TRBD1 matches at 7 bases. The CDR3 length is 15 residues. With 5 bases clipped from V and 3 bases from J, the junction kept 9 bases outside the gene matches. Germline values: CDR1 SGHTA, CDR2 FQGTGA. The CDR3 sequence is CASSPTGSLEETQYF. The DNA of the CDR3 is TGTGCCAGCAGCCCGACAGGGAGTCTAGAAGAGACCCAGTACTTC.

This clonotype was counted ten times or more. V gene TRBV5-1 combines with J gene TRBJ2-7; either TRBD1 or TRBD2 may fit D (5 bases each). CDR1 is SGHRS, CDR2 YFSETQ, per germline. The CDR3 has 14 residues. V lost 2 bases, J lost 3 bases, and 12 bases lay in between. The CDR3 protein is CASSLRGPDYEQYF. The DNA of the CDR3 is TGCGCCAGCAGCTTACGGGGACCCGACTACGAGCAGTACTTC.

The chain links TRBV2 to TRBJ2-7; D gene uncertain. The V end lost 3 bases, the J end lost 6 bases, and 12 bases lay between the germline ends. Germline lookup yields CDR1 SNHLY and CDR2 FYNNEI. The CDR3 length is 13 residues. CDR3: CASSDVSIGEQYF. The DNA for the CDR3 is TGTGCCAGCAGTGATGTTAGCATCGGCGAGCAGTACTTC.

This clonotype came up a few times. The chain recombines TRBV29-1 with TRBJ1-1; TRBD1 might be the D (6 bases). Germline CDR1 is SQVTM and CDR2 is ANQGSEA. The CDR3 is 12 amino acids. V was cut by 2 bases and J by 4 bases, with 8 bases left in between. CDR3 in amino acids: CSVEKGGTEAFF. DNA of the CDR3: TGCAGCGTTGAAAAAGGGGGCACTGAAGCTTTCTTT.